This T cell receptor beta chain was sequenced in a study of blood T cell repertoires in COVID-19. Across the whole study: T cells, B-cell-depleted T cells, or PBMCs provided the cDNA or gDNA that served as material.

The assay was immunoSEQ multiplex PCR, and TCRdb's table has in-frame clones only and misses some. The sample has 250,000 or so clones, about 90% seen once. The germline V gene encodes CDR1 MDHEN and CDR2 SYDVKM. The CDR3 is 15 residues long. Unmatched junction bases numbered 3, after V lost 6 bases and J lost 0 bases. Sequenced: peripheral blood. This clonotype was obtained from a man in his 60s with acute or convalescent COVID-19. The chain has TRBV28 and TRBJ2-1, with 9 bases identical to TRBD2. The CDR3 DNA reads as TGTGCCAGCAGGCTTAGCGGGAGCTCCTACAATGAGCAGTTCTTC. Amino acid sequence: CASRLSGSSYNEQFF.